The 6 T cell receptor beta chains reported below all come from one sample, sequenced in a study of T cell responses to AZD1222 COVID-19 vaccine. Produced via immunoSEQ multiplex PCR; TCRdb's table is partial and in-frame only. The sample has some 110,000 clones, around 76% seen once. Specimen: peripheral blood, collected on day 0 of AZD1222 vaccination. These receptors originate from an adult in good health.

The CDR3 DNA reads as TGTGCCAGCAGTGATCAATTCAATCAGCCCCAGCATTTT. It codes for CASSDQFNQPQHF. The gene calls are TRBV2 and TRBJ1-5; D is undetermined. The germline CDR1 and CDR2 sequences are SNHLY and FYNNEI. There are 13 residues in the CDR3. Trimming cost V 3 bases and J 3 bases, with 6 bases left between them.

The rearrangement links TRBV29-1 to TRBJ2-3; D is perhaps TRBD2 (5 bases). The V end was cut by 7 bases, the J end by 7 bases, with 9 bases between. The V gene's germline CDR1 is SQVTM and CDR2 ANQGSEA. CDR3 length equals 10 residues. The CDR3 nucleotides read TGCAGCGCGTGGGAGAATACGCAGTATTTT. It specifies CSAWENTQYF.

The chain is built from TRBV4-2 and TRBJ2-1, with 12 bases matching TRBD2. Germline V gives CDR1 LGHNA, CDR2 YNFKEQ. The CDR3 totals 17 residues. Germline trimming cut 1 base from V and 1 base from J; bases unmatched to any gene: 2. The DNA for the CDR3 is TGTGCCAGCAGCCAAGGGACTAGCGGGGCGTCCTACAATGAGCAGTTCTTC. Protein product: CASSQGTSGASYNEQFF.

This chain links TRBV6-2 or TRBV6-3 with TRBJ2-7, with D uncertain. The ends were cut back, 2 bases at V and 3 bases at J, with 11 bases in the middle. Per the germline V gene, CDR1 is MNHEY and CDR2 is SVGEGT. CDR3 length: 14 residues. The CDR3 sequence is CASSYTAGRYEQYF. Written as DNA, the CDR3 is TGTGCCAGCAGTTACACCGCCGGGCGCTACGAGCAGTACTTC.

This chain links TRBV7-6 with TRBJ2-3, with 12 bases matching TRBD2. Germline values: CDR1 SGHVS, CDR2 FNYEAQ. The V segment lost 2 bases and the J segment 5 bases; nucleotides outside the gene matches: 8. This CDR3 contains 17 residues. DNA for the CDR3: TGTGCCAGCAGCTTAAAGACTAGCGGGGGCGTTGTAGATACGCAGTATTTT. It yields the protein CASSLKTSGGVVDTQYF.

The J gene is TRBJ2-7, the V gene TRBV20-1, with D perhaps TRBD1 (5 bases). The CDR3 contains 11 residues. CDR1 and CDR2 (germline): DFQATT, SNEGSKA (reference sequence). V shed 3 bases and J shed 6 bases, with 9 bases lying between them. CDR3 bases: TGCAGTGCTAGTATGGGGCTCGAGCAGTACTTC. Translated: CSASMGLEQYF.